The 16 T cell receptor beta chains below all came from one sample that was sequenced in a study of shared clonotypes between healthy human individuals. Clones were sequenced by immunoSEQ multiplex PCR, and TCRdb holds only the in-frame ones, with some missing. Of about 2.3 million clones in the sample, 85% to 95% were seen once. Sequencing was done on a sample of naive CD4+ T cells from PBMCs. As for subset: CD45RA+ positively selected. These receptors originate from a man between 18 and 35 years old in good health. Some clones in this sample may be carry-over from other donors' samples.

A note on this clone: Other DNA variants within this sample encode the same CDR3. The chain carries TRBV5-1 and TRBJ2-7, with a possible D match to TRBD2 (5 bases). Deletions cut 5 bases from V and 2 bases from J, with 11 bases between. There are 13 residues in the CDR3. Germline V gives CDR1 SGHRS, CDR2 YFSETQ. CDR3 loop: CASRRTGTYEQYF. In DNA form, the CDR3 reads TGCGCCAGCAGGAGGACGGGGACCTACGAGCAGTACTTC.

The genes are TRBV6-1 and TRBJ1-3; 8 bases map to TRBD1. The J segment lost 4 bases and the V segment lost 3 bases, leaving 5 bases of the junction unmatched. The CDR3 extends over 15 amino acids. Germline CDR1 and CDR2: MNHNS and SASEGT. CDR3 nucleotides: TGTGCCAGCAGTGACCCGAGGACAGGGGGAAACACCATATATTTT. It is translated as CASSDPRTGGNTIYF.

The DNA of the CDR3 is TGTGCCAGCAGCTTAGGGTCCCCTGGACATGAAAAACTGTTTTTT. This encodes CASSLGSPGHEKLFF. This rearrangement joins TRBV7-9 to TRBJ1-4; unclear D gene. The length of the CDR3 is 15 residues. V lost 1 base and J 6 bases, leaving 12 bases between the germline ends. Germline V CDR1 and CDR2: SEHNR, FQNEAQ (reference sequence).

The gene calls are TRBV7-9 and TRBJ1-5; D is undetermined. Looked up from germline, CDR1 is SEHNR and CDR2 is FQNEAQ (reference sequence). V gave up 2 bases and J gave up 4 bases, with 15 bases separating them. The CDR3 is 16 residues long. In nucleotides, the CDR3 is TGTGCCAGCAGCTTATTTGGAGGAACTTTTAATCAGCCCCAGCATTTT. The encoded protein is CASSLFGGTFNQPQHF. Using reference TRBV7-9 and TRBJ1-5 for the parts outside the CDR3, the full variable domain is DTGVSQNPRHKITKRGQNVTFRCDPISEHNRLYWYRQTLGQGPEFLTYFQNEAQLEKSRLLSDRFSAERPKGSFSTLEIQRTEQGDSAMYLCASSLFGGTFNQPQHFGDGTRLSIL.

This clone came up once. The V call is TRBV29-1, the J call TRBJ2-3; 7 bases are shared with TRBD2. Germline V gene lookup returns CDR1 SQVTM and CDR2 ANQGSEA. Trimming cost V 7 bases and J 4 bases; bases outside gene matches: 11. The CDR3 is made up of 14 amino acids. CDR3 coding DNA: TGCAGCGCCGCTGGGGGAGGGCGGTCAGATACGCAGTATTTT. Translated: CSAAGGGRSDTQYF.

The CDR3, as DNA: TGTGCCAGCAGCCGCACTGTAGGAGACTCCTACGAGCAGTACTTC. Translation gives CASSRTVGDSYEQYF. The chain recombines TRBV5-5 with TRBJ2-7; D uncertain. The CDR3 spans 15 residues. Looked up from germline, CDR1 is SGHKS and CDR2 is YYEKEE (reference sequence). The V end lost 4 bases, the J end lost 0 bases, and 14 bases lay between the germline ends.

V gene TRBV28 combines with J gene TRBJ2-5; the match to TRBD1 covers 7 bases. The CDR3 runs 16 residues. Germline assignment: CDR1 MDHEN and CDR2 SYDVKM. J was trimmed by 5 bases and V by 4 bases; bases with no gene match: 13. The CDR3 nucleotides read TGTGCCAGCAGTTCCCCCGGGGCAGGGGGTCGGGAGACCCAGTACTTC. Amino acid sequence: CASSSPGAGGRETQYF. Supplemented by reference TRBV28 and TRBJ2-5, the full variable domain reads DVKVTQSSRYLVKRTGEKVFLECVQDMDHENMFWYRQDPGLGLRLIYFSYDVKMKEKGDIPEGYSVSREKKERFSLILESASTNQTSMYLCASSSPGAGGRETQYFGPGTRLLVL.

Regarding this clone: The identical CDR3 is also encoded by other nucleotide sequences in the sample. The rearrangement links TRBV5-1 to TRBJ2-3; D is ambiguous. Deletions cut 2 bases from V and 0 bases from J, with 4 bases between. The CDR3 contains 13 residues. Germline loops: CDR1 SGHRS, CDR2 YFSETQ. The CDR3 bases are TGCGCCAGCAGCTTAACCAGCACAGATACGCAGTATTTT. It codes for CASSLTSTDTQYF.

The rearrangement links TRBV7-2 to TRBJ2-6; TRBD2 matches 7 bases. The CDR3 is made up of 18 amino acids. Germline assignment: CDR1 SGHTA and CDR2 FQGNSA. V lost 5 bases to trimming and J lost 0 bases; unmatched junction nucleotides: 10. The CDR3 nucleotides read TGTGCCAGCAGCCGAAGGTGGGGCGGGAGCTCTGGGGCCAACGTCCTGACTTTC. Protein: CASSRRWGGSSGANVLTF.

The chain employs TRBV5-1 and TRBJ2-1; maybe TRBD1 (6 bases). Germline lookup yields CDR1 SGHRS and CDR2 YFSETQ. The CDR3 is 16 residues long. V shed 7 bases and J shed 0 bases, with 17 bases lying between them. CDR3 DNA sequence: TGCGCCAGCGGGGAGATAGGGGGTGCCTCCTACAATGAGCAGTTCTTC. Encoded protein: CASGEIGGASYNEQFF.

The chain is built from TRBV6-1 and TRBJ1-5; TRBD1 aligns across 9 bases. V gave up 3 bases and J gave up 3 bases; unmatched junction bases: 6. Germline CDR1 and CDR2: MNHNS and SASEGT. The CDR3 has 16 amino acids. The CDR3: CASSDPGQGINQPQHF. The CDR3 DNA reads TGTGCCAGCAGTGACCCGGGACAGGGAATCAATCAGCCCCAGCATTTT.

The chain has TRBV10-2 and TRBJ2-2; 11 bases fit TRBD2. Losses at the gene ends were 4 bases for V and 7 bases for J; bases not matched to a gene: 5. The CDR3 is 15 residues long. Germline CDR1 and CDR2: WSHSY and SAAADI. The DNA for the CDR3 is TGCGCCAGCAGTGGGGTAGCGGGAGGGGACGGGGAGCTGTTTTTT. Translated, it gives CASSGVAGGDGELFF.

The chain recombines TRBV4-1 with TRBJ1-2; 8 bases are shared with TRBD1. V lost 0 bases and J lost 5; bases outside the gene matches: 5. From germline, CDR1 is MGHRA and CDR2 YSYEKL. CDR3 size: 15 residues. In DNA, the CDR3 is TGCGCCAGCAGCCAAGATGACAGGGGCAGGTATGGCTACACCTTC. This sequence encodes CASSQDDRGRYGYTF.

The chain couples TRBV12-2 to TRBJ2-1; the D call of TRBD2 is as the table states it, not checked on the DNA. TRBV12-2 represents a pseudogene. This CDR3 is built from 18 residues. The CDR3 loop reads CASRLIFLVREFYNEQFF. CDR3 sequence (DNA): TGTGCAAGTCGCTTAATCTTTTTGGTTAGAGAGTTCTACAATGAGCAGTTCTTC.

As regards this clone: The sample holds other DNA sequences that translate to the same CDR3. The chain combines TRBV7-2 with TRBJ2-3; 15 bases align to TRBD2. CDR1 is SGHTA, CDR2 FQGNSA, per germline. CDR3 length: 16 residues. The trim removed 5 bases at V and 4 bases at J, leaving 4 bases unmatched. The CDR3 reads CASSQGLAGGADTQYF. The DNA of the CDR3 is TGTGCCAGCAGCCAGGGACTAGCGGGAGGAGCAGATACGCAGTATTTT.

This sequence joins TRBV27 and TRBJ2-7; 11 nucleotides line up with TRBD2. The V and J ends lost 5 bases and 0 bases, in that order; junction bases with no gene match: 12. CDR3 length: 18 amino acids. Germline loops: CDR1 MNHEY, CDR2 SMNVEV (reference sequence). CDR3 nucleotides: TGTGCCAGCAGTCCCCTGGGGACTAGCGGAACCCTCTCCTACGAGCAGTACTTC. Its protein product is CASSPLGTSGTLSYEQYF.